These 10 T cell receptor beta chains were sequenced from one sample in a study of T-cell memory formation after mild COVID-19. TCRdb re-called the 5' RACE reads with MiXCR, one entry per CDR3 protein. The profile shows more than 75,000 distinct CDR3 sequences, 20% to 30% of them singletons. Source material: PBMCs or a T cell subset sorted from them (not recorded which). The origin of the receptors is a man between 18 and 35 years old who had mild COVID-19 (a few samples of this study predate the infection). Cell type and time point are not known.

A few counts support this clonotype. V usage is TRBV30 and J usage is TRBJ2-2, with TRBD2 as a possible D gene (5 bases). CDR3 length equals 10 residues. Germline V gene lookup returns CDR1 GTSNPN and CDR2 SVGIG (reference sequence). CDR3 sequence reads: CAGREPELFF. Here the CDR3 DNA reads TGTGCTGGCCGGGAACCAGAGCTGTTTTTT.

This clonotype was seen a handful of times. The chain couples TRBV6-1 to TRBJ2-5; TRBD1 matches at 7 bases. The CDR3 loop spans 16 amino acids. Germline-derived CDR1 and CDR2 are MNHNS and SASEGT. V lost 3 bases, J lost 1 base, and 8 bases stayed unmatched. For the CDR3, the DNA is TGTGCCAGCAGTGAGGGGACAGTGAGGGTCCAAGAGACCCAGTACTTC. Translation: CASSEGTVRVQETQYF.

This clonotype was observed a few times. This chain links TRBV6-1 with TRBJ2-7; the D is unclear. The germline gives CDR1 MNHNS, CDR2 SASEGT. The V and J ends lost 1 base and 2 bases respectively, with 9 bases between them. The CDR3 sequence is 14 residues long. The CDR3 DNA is TGTGCCAGCAGTGAAGTAGTGGATACCTACGAGCAGTACTTC. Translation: CASSEVVDTYEQYF.

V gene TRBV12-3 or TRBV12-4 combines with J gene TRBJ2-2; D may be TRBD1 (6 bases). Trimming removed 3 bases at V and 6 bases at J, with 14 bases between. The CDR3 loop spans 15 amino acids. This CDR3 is CASSFLNRVPGELFF. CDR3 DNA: TGTGCCAGCAGTTTCCTGAACAGGGTTCCCGGGGAGCTGTTTTTT.

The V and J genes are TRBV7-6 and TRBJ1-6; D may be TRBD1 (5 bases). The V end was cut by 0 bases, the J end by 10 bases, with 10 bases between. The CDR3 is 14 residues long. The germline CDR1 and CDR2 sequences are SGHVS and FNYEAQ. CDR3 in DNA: TGTGCCAGCAGCTTAGCGTGGGGGAACTCACCCCTCCACTTT. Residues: CASSLAWGNSPLHF.

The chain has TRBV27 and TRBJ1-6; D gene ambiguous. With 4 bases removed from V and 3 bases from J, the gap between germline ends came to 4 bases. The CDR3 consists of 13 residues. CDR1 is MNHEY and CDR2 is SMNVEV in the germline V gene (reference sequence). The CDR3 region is CASSYGYNSPLHF. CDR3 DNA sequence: TGTGCCAGCAGTTACGGCTATAATTCACCCCTCCACTTT.

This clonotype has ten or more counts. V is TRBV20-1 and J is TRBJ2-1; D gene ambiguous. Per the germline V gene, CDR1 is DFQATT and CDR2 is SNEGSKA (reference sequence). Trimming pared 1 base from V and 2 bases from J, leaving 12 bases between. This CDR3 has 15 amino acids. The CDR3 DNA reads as TGCAGTGCTAGAGGGTCTCGGCAGGCCTACAATGAGCAGTTCTTC. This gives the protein CSARGSRQAYNEQFF.

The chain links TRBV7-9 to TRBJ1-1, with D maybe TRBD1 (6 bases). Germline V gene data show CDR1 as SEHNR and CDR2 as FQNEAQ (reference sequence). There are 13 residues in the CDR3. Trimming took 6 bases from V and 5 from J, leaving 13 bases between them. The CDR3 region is CASRGQGRTEAFF. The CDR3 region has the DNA TGTGCCAGCAGAGGTCAGGGGCGGACTGAAGCTTTCTTT.

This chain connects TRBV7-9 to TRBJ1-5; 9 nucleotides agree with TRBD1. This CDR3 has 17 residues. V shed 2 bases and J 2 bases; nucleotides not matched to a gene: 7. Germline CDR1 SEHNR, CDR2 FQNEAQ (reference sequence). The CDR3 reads CASSLSGTGMGNQPQHF. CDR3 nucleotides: TGTGCCAGCAGCTTATCCGGGACAGGGATGGGCAATCAGCCCCAGCATTTT.

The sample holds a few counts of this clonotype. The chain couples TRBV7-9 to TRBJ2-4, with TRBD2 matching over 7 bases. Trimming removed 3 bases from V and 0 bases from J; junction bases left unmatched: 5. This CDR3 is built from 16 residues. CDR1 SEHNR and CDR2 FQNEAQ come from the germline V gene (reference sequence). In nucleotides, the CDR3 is TGTGCCAGCAGCTTGTCTAGCGGAGTAGCCAAAAACATTCAGTACTTC. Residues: CASSLSSGVAKNIQYF.